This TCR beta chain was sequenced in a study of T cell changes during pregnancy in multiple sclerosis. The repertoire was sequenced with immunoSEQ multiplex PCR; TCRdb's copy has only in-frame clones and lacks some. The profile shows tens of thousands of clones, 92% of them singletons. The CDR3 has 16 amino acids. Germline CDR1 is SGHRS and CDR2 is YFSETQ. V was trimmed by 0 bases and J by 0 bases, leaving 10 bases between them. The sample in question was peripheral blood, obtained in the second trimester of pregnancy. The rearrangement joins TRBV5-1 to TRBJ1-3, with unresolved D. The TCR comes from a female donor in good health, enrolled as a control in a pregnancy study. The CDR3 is CASSLAGRHSGNTIYF. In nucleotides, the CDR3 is TGCGCCAGCAGCTTGGCTGGGCGACACTCTGGAAACACCATATATTTT.